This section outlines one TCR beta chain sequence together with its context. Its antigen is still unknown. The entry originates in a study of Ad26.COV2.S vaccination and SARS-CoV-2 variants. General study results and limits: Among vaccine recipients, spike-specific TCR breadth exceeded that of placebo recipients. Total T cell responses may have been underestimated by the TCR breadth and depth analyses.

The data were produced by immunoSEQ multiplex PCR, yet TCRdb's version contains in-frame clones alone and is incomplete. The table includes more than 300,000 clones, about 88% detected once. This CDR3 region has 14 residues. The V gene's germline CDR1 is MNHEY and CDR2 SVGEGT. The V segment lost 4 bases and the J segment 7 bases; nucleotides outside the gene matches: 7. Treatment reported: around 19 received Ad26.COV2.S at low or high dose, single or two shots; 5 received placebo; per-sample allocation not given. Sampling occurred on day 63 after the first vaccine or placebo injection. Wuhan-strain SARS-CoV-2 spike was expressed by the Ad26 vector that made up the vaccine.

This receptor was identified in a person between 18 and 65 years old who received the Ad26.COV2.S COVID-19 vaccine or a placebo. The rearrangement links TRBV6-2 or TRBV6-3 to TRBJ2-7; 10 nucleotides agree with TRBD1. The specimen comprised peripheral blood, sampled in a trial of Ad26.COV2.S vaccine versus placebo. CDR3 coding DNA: TGTGCCAGCAGTTTTCGACAGGGGGCTGGGGAGCAGTACTTC. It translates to CASSFRQGAGEQYF.